This TCR beta chain was obtained from a study of Ad26.COV2.S vaccination and SARS-CoV-2 variants. The study, taken as a whole, reports: Placebo recipients and vaccine recipients were similar in non-spike TCR breadth.

Turning to this clone: The antigen is unknown.

Method: immunoSEQ multiplex PCR; TCRdb's copy keeps in-frame clones and lacks some. This sample has 350,000 to 500,000 clones, with 90% found just once. The V end lost 7 bases, the J end lost 4 bases, and 17 bases lay between the germline ends. The CDR3 has 15 amino acids. Germline CDR1 and CDR2: SEHNR and FQNEAQ (reference sequence). Documented treatment: roughly 19 received Ad26.COV2.S at low or high dose, single or two shots; several received placebo; per-sample allocation not given. Samples came from day 63 after the first vaccine or placebo injection. The sample was peripheral blood, taken in a trial of Ad26.COV2.S vaccine versus placebo. J is TRBJ2-1 and V is TRBV7-9; a weak D match, TRBD2 (6 bases). This TCR was sampled from a person aged 18-65 years who received the Ad26.COV2.S COVID-19 vaccine or a placebo. The CDR3 DNA reads as TGTGCCAGCACCCCGGGGAGCGGGCAATACAATGAGCAGTTCTTC. Translating it yields CASTPGSGQYNEQFF.